The rows below give T cell receptor beta chains drawn from one sample of a study of blood T cell repertoires in COVID-19. This table comes from immunoSEQ multiplex PCR, and its TCRdb copy is limited to in-frame clones, with some not included. The data show some 300,000 clones, 70% to 90% seen once. What was sequenced was peripheral blood. The receptors shown here come from a woman aged 50 to 60 with COVID-19, enrolled during active disease. Each CDR3 is given with its conserved first and last residue. The D gene is left open where the match is weak. Clone size is not always given. Where it is, it says once, few, many or a class for expanded clones.

TRBJ2-7,TRBV11-2,.,.,TGTGCCAGCAGTCTCCAACTACGGGGCTCCTACGAGCAGTACTTC,CASSLQLRGSYEQYF
TRBJ1-4,TRBV19,.,.,TGTGCCAGTAGTACCGGGACATCTGCGTCTAATGAAAAACTGTTTTTT,CASSTGTSASNEKLFF
TRBJ1-1,TRBV7-2,.,.,TGTGCCAGCAGTCGCTACGGGAACACTGAAGCTTTCTTT,CASSRYGNTEAFF
TRBJ1-4,TRBV5-1,.,.,TGCGCCAGCGTTCGACAGGATTTTGTTAATGAAAAACTGTTTTTT,CASVRQDFVNEKLFF
TRBJ2-7,TRBV3-1/TRBV3-2,.,TRBD2,TGTGCCAGCAGCCAAAGCGGGGACTACTCGGAGTACGAGCAGTACTTC,CASSQSGDYSEYEQYF
TRBJ1-2,TRBV5-7,.,.,TGTGCCAGCAGCTTGGTTCCCTCCCAGGGACATAACTATGGCTACACCTTC,CASSLVPSQGHNYGYTF
TRBJ2-3,TRBV24-1,.,TRBD2,TGTGCCACCAGTGATCGACTAGCGGGAGACCCAGATACGCAGTATTTT,CATSDRLAGDPDTQYF
TRBJ2-6,TRBV4-2,.,TRBD2,TGTGCCAGCAGCCACAGGACTAGCGTTGGGGCCAACGTCCTGACTTTC,CASSHRTSVGANVLTF
TRBJ2-7,TRBV7-2,.,TRBD1,TGTGCCAGCAGCGTAAGACAGGGGGCCTCCTACGAGCAGTACTTC,CASSVRQGASYEQYF
TRBJ2-1,TRBV6-5,.,.,TGTGCCACCCGACGACAGAACAATGAGCAGTTCTTC,CATRRQNNEQFF
TRBJ2-3,TRBV18,.,.,TGTGCCAGCTCACCACCCCTTACAGATACGCAGTATTTT,CASSPPLTDTQYF
TRBJ2-3,TRBV5-1,.,TRBD1,TGCGCCAGCAGCTTGGCAGGCAGGGGGCCCCCCGATACGCAGTATTTT,CASSLAGRGPPDTQYF
TRBJ1-4,TRBV4-1,.,.,TGCGCCAGCAGCCCTGGGCAGGGTGCAACTAATGAAAAACTGTTTTTT,CASSPGQGATNEKLFF
TRBJ2-5,TRBV24-1,.,.,TGTGCCACCAGTGACGCCAGGACAGCTGAACCAAAAGAGACCCAGTACTTC,CATSDARTAEPKETQYF
TRBJ2-7,TRBV7-9,.,.,TGTGCCAGCAGCTCCCCTCGGCGACAGGACCAGAGAGGACCCTACGAGCAGTACTTC,CASSSPRRQDQRGPYEQYF
TRBJ1-1,TRBV19,.,.,TGTGCCAGTAGTCCCTTTTTGGGGGAGGGCACTGAAGCTTTCTTT,CASSPFLGEGTEAFF
TRBJ2-7,TRBV2,.,.,TGTGCCAGCATCTGGGGGGTTACCTACGAGCAGTACTTC,CASIWGVTYEQYF
TRBJ2-7,TRBV15,.,.,TGTGCCACGACAGACGGTACCGAACACTACGAGCAGTACTTC,CATTDGTEHYEQYF
TRBJ1-5,TRBV19,.,.,TGTGCCAGTAGTTGGGAGGGGATCAGCAATCAGCCCCAGCATTTT,CASSWEGISNQPQHF
TRBJ1-5,TRBV24-1,.,.,TGTGCCACCCAGGGGAGGGGCGACGGCAATCAGCCCCAGCATTTT,CATQGRGDGNQPQHF
TRBJ2-5,TRBV10-3,.,.,TGTGCCATCTCGGGGAATCAAGAGACCCAGTACTTC,CAISGNQETQYF
TRBJ2-5,TRBV7-3,.,TRBD2,TGTGCCAGCAGTCGCGGGGGACGAGAGACCCAGTACTTC,CASSRGGRETQYF
TRBJ1-5,TRBV14,.,TRBD1,TGTGCCAGCAGCCAAGGGAGAGGGACAGGACTGGAGCCCCAGCATTTT,CASSQGRGTGLEPQHF
TRBJ1-4,TRBV7-2,.,.,TGTGCCAGCAGCTTAGGCGGGGGATCTCGCGAAAAACTGTTTTTT,CASSLGGGSREKLFF
TRBJ2-1,TRBV14,.,TRBD2,TGTGCCAGCAGCCAGACTAGCGGGAGAACTTCCTACAATGAGCAGTTCTTC,CASSQTSGRTSYNEQFF
TRBJ2-3,TRBV12-5,.,TRBD1,TGTGCTAGTGGCCCGACAGGGGGAGTTACGCAGTATTTT,CASGPTGGVTQYF
TRBJ2-3,TRBV20-1,once,.,TGCAGTGCTCCGAAGGGGGATACGCAGTATTTT,CSAPKGDTQYF
TRBJ1-1,TRBV6-5,.,TRBD1,TGTGCCAGCACCCATACAGGGGCAGGCACTGAAGCTTTCTTT,CASTHTGAGTEAFF
TRBJ1-1,TRBV5-1,.,.,TGCGCCAGCAGCTTTCAGATGAACACTGAAGCTTTCTTT,CASSFQMNTEAFF
TRBJ2-5,TRBV3-1/TRBV3-2,.,.,TGTGCCAGCAGCCACAGGGTCCTCCGATCCGGTCAAGAGACCCAGTACTTC,CASSHRVLRSGQETQYF
TRBJ1-3,TRBV19,.,.,TGTGCCAGCACAGATAATGGAAACACCATATATTTT,CASTDNGNTIYF
TRBJ1-2,TRBV30,.,.,TGTGCCTGGAGTTGGGGAGGGGAGTTCTACACCTTC,CAWSWGGEFYTF
TRBJ2-7,TRBV4-1,.,.,TGCGCCAGCAGCCAAGAGCTAGCGTCAGCTTACGAGCAGTACTTC,CASSQELASAYEQYF
TRBJ2-1,TRBV6-5,.,.,TGTGCCAGCAGGGCCGGGAGTAAGCAGTTCTTC,CASRAGSKQFF
TRBJ1-5,TRBV11-2,few,.,TGTGCCAGCAGCTTACGCGATAGCAATCAGCCCCAGCATTTT,CASSLRDSNQPQHF
TRBJ2-5,TRBV10-3,.,TRBD2,TGTGCCATCAGTGCGACTAGCGGAGCCCTACAAGAGACCCAGTACTTC,CAISATSGALQETQYF
TRBJ2-1,TRBV4-1,.,.,TGCGCCAGCAGCCAAGATCGAGGCTACGAGCAGTTCTTC,CASSQDRGYEQFF
TRBJ2-7,TRBV2,.,.,TGTGCCAGCAGGAGAGAGGCCTCCTACGAGCAGTACTTC,CASRREASYEQYF
TRBJ2-1,TRBV24-1,.,TRBD2,TGTGCCACCAGTGACTCCTTCTCGCGGGAGGGCCTCAATGAGCAGTTCTTC,CATSDSFSREGLNEQFF
TRBJ2-2,TRBV7-2,.,TRBD2,TGTGCCAGCAGCGACTCTAGCGGGAGGACAACCGGGGAGCTGTTTTTT,CASSDSSGRTTGELFF
TRBJ1-5,TRBV7-2,.,.,TGTGCCAGCAGCTTAGGGCCTCCAGGGACTCTCTATAGCAATCAGCCCCAGCATTTT,CASSLGPPGTLYSNQPQHF
TRBJ2-7,TRBV2,.,.,TGTGCCAGCACTGGAGGACAGACCTACGAGCAGTACTTC,CASTGGQTYEQYF
TRBJ2-7,TRBV6-5,once,TRBD2,TGTGCCAGCTACGGACTAGCGGTACGCTCCTACGAGCAGTACTTC,CASYGLAVRSYEQYF
TRBJ2-3,TRBV4-2,.,TRBD2,TGTGCCAGCAGCCAAGATCTTCCGGGCGGGAGTTTCGGCACAGATACGCAGTATTTT,CASSQDLPGGSFGTDTQYF
TRBJ1-1,TRBV5-6,.,TRBD1,TGTGCCAGCAGCTTGGTTTTTGGGGACAGGGCCACTGAAGCTTTCTTT,CASSLVFGDRATEAFF
TRBJ1-2,TRBV27,.,TRBD1,TGTGCCAGCAGTCACGGACAGGGCTATGGCTACACCTTC,CASSHGQGYGYTF
TRBJ2-7,TRBV18,.,.,TGTGCCAGCTCACAAGGACAGTCCTACGAGCAGTACTTC,CASSQGQSYEQYF
TRBJ2-1,TRBV12-5,.,.,TGTGCTAGTGGTTTGGAGGAGGCTGGTGAGCAGTTCTTC,CASGLEEAGEQFF
TRBJ1-1,TRBV27,.,TRBD1,TGTGCCAGCAGTGTACAGGGGGGGATGAACACTGAAGCTTTCTTT,CASSVQGGMNTEAFF
TRBJ2-3,TRBV20-1,.,.,TGCAGTACCACCCCCCGGGGGAAGTATTTT,CSTTPRGKYF
TRBJ2-5,TRBV5-4,once,TRBD2,TGTGCCAGCAGCAAAGGGACTAGCGGGGTCCCAGAGACCCAGTACTTC,CASSKGTSGVPETQYF
TRBJ1-5,TRBV6-4,.,.,TGTGCCAGCAGCCGGGACACGAATCAGCCCCAGCATTTT,CASSRDTNQPQHF